This TCR beta chain appears in the sequencing data of a study of Ad26.COV2.S vaccination and SARS-CoV-2 variants. Study findings and constraints: Assessments of TCR breadth and depth may have underestimated the total T cell responses.

Treatment in this sample: around 19 received Ad26.COV2.S at low or high dose, single or two shots; several received placebo; per-sample allocation not given. The samples were gathered on day 63 after the first injection of vaccine or placebo. Using immunoSEQ multiplex PCR, the repertoire was profiled, and TCRdb retains in-frame clones only, with some absent. The table has about 350,000 clones, roughly 85% seen once. The CDR3 contains 16 residues. Trimming removed 4 bases from V and 5 bases from J; junction bases left unmatched: 9. The germline CDR1 and CDR2 sequences are KGHDR and SFDVKD. A remark on this clone: Its antigen remains unidentified.

The chain has TRBV24-1 and TRBJ2-1; 8 nucleotides match TRBD2. The sequences come from peripheral blood, collected in a trial of Ad26.COV2.S vaccine versus placebo. This TCR came from a person aged 18-65 years who received the Ad26.COV2.S COVID-19 vaccine or a placebo. CDR3 in amino acids: CATSDPGLASNNEQFF. The CDR3 coding sequence is TGTGCCACCAGTGACCCCGGACTAGCCTCTAACAATGAGCAGTTCTTC.